This T cell receptor (beta chain) was recovered during a study of blood T cell repertoires in COVID-19. Germline assignment: CDR1 KGHSH and CDR2 LQKENI. This CDR3 is 17 amino acids long. V dropped 2 bases and J dropped 7 bases, with 20 bases sitting between them. TCRdb's table, derived via immunoSEQ multiplex PCR, lists solely in-frame clones and lacks some. The top ten hold roughly 3% of the sample, which has about 250,000 clones, approximately 90% seen once. This chain joins TRBV18 and TRBJ1-4; a weak D match, TRBD1 (6 bases). Input material: peripheral blood. This TCR came from a man aged 18-30 years with active or convalescent COVID-19. The CDR3 protein is CASSPYHKGGTSEKLFF. Here the CDR3 DNA reads TGTGCCAGCTCACCATATCACAAGGGGGGGACAAGTGAAAAACTGTTTTTT. Looking up the rest from reference TRBV18 and TRBJ1-4 gives the full variable domain: NAGVMQNPRHLVRRRGQEARLRCSPMKGHSHVYWYRQLPEEGLKFMVYLQKENIIDESGMPKERFSAEFPKEGPSILRIQQVVRGDSAAYFCASSPYHKGGTSEKLFFGSGTQLSVL.